This T cell receptor beta chain was sequenced during a study of T cell changes during pregnancy in multiple sclerosis. The V gene's germline CDR1 is SEHNR and CDR2 FQNEAQ (reference sequence). V shed 4 bases and J shed 8 bases, with 14 bases lying between them. CDR3 length: 13 residues. Here immunoSEQ multiplex PCR was the method, and the copy in TCRdb shows in-frame clones only, minus some. This table has around 40,000 clones, around nine tenths appearing once. This clone came up a few times. The chain is built from TRBV7-9 and TRBJ1-1, with D hard to call. The source material was CD4+ T cells from peripheral blood mononuclear cells, sampled before pregnancy. The sequence was collected from a female donor with multiple sclerosis, enrolled in a pregnancy study. Here the CDR3 DNA reads TGTGCCAGCAGCTCCCACGGAGGTGTCGAAGCTTTCTTT. Protein sequence: CASSSHGGVEAFF.